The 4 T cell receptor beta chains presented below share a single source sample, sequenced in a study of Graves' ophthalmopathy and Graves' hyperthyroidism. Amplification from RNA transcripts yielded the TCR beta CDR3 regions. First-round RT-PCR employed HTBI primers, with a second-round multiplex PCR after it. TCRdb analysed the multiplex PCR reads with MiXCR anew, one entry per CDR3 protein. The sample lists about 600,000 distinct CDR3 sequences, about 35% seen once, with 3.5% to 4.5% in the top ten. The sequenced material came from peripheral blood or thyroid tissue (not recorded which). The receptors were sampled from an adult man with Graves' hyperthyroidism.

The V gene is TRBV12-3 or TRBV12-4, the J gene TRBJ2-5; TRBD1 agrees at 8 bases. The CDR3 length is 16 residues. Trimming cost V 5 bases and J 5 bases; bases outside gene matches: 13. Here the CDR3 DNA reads TGTGCCAGCAGTCTCGCCTGGACAGGGAGGCTGGAGACCCAGTACTTC. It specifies CASSLAWTGRLETQYF.

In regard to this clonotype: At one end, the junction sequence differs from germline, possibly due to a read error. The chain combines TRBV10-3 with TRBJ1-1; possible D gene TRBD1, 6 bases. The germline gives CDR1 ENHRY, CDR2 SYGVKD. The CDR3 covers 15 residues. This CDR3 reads CASSKLEGGSTEAFF. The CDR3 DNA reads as TGTGCCAGCAGTAAGCTTGAGGGGGGAAGTACTGAAGCTTTCTTT.

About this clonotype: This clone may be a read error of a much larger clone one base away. The CDR3 DNA sequence: TGCGCCGGCAGCCCGCGGGACCCTTACACCGGGGAGCTGTTTTTT. Its translation is CAGSPRDPYTGELFF. The genes are TRBV5-1 and TRBJ2-2, with D tentatively TRBD2 (6 bases). The germline CDR1 and CDR2 sequences are SGHRS and YFSETQ. The CDR3 runs 15 residues.

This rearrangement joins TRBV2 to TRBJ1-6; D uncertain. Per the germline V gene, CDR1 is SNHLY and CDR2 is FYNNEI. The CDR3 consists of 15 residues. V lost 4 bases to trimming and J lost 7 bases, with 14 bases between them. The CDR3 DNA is TGTGCCAGCAGTGCCGAAGGACTCCGAAATTCACCCCTCCACTTT. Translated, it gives CASSAEGLRNSPLHF.